The entry that follows covers one T cell receptor beta chain sequence. Template switching by 5'RACE with UMIs generated the TCR beta cDNA. With the 5' RACE reads reprocessed, TCRdb shows one record per CDR3 protein and no DNA. Its table records about 390,000 distinct CDR3 sequences. This sample is drawn from a study of T cells expressing NK-cell markers. Germline V gene data show CDR1 as SQVTM and CDR2 as ANQGSEA. The CDR3 consists of 15 residues. The chain has TRBV29-1 and TRBJ2-1; lacking DNA, the TRBD2 call made by TCRdb goes unchecked. The clonotype was recovered from a woman in her 50s in good health. Sequences were obtained from blood T cells: a sorted CD56 or NKG2C T cell subset, CD4+ or CD8+ T cells, or bulk PBMC T cells (not recorded which). This CDR3 reads CSVAAEVVNYNEQFF.